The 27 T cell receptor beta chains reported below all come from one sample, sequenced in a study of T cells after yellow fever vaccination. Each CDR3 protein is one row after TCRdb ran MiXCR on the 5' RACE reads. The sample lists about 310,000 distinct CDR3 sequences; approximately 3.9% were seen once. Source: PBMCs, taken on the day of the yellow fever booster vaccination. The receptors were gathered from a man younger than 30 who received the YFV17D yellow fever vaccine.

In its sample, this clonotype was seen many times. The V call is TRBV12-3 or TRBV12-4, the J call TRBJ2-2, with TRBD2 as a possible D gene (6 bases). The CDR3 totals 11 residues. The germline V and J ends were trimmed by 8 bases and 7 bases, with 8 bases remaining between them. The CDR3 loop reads CASRAGGELFF. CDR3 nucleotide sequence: TGTGCCAGCCGAGCGGGCGGGGAGCTGTTTTTT.

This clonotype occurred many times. The DNA of the CDR3 is TGCGCCAGCAGCTTAGGGACTAGCGGGGGGGCCGGAAACATTCAGTACTTC. Its protein product is CASSLGTSGGAGNIQYF. V gene TRBV5-1 combines with J gene TRBJ2-4, with TRBD2 matching 16 bases. Germline V lookup: CDR1 SGHRS, CDR2 YFSETQ. The CDR3 sequence is 17 residues long. The J segment lost 6 bases and the V segment lost 2 bases, leaving 5 bases of the junction unmatched.

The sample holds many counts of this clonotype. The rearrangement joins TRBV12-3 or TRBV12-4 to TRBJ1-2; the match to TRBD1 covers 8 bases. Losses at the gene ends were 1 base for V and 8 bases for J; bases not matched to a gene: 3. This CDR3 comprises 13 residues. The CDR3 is CASSLGQGYGYTF. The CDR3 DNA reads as TGTGCCAGCAGTTTAGGACAGGGGTACGGCTACACCTTC.

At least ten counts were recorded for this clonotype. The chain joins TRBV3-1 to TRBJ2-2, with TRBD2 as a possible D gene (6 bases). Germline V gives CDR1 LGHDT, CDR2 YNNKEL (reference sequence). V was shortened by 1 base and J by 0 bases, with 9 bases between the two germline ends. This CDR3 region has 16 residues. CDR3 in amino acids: CASSQVRGTNTGELFF. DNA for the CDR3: TGTGCCAGCAGCCAAGTGCGGGGAACGAACACCGGGGAGCTGTTTTTT.

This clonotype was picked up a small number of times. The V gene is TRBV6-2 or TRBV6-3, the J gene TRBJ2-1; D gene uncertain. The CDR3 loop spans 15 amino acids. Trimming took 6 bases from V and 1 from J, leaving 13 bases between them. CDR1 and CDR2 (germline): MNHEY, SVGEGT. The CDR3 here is CASSRLDTSYNEQFF. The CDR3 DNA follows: TGTGCCAGCAGCCGGCTCGACACATCCTACAATGAGCAGTTCTTC.

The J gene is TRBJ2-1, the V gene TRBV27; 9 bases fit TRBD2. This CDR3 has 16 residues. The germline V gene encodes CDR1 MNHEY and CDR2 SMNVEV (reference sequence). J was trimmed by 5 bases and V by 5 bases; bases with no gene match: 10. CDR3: CASSPLGLALNNEQFF. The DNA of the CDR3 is TGTGCCAGCAGTCCCCTAGGACTAGCGCTTAACAATGAGCAGTTCTTC.

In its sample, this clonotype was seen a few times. The chain's CDR3 is CASSFSGPEVAFF. CDR3 coding DNA: TGTGCCAGCAGTTTCTCCGGGCCGGAGGTAGCTTTCTTT. The chain employs TRBV6-6 and TRBJ1-1; D is unresolved. The length of the CDR3 is 13 residues. The germline V gene has CDR1 MNHNY and CDR2 SVGAGI (reference sequence). Trimming removed 4 bases at V and 10 bases at J, with 16 bases between.

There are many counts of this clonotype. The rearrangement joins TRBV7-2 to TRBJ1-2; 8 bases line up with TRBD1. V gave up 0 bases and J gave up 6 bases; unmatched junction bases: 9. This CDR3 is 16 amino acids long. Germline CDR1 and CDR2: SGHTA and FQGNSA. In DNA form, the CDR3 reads TGTGCCAGCAGCTTAGCGGACAGGGCCCTACGGGATGGCTACACCTTC. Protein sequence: CASSLADRALRDGYTF.

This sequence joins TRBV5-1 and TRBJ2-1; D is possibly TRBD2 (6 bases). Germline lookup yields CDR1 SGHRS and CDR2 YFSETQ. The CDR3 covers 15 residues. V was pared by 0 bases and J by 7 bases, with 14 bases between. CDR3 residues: CASSLVRGISNEQFF. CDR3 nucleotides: TGCGCCAGCAGCTTGGTACGGGGGATTAGTAATGAGCAGTTCTTC.

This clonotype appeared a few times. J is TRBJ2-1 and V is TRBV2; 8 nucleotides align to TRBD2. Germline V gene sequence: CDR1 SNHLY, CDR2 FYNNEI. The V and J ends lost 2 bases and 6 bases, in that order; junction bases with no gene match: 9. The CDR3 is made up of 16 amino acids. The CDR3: CASSENGLAGSNEQFF. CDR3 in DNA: TGTGCCAGCAGTGAAAACGGACTAGCTGGAAGCAATGAGCAGTTCTTC.

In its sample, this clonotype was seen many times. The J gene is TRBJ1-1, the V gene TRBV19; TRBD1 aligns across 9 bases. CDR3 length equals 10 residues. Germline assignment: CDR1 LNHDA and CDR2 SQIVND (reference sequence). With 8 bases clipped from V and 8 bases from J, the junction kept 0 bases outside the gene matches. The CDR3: CASGTGEAFF. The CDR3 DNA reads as TGTGCCAGTGGGACAGGGGAAGCTTTCTTT.

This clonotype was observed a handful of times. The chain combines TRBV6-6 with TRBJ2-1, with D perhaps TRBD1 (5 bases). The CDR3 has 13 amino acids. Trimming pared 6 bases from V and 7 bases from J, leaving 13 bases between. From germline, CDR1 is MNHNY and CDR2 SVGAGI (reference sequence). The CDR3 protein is CASRGPLGNEQFF. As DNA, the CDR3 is TGTGCCAGCAGGGGGCCGTTGGGGAATGAGCAGTTCTTC.

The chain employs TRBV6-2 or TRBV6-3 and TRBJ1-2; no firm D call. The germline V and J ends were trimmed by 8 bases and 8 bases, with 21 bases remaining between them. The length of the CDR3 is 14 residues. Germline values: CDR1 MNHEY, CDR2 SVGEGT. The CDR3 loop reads CASSSAGLYEGYTF. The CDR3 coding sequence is TGTGCCAGCTCAAGCGCCGGACTCTACGAGGGCTACACCTTC.

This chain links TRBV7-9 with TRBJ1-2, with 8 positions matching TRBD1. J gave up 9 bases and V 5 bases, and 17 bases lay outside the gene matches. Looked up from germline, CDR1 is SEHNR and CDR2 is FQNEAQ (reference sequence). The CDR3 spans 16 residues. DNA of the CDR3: TGTGCCAGCAGCCCAAACTTTGGGCCAGGGGGCAGGAGCTACACCTTC. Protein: CASSPNFGPGGRSYTF. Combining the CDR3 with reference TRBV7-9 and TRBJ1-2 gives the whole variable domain DTGVSQNPRHKITKRGQNVTFRCDPISEHNRLYWYRQTLGQGPEFLTYFQNEAQLEKSRLLSDRFSAERPKGSFSTLEIQRTEQGDSAMYLCASSPNFGPGGRSYTFGSGTRLTVV.

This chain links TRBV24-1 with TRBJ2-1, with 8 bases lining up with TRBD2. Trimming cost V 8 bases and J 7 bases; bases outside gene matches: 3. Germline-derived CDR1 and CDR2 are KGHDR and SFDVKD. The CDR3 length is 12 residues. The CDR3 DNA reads TGTGCCACCACCGGGGGGGGGAATGAGCAGTTCTTC. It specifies CATTGGGNEQFF.

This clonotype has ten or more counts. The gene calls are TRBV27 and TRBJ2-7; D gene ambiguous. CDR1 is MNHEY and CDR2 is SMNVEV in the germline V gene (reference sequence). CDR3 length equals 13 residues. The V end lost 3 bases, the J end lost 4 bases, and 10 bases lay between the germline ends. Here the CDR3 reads CASSFRVDYEQYF. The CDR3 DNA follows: TGTGCCAGCAGTTTTCGGGTGGATTACGAGCAGTACTTC.

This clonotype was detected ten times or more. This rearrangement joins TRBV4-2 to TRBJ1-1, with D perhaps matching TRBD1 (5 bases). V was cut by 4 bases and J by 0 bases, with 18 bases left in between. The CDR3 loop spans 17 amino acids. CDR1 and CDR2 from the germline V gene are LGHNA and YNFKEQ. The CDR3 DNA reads TGTGCCAGCAGCCCGTTAGACCAGGGCGCAATGAACACTGAAGCTTTCTTT. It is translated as CASSPLDQGAMNTEAFF.

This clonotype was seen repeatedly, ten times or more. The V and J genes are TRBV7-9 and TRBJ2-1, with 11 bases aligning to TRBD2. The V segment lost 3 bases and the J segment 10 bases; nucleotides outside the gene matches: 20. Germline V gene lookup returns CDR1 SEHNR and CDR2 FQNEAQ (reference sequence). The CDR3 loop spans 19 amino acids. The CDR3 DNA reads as TGTGCCAGCAGCTTTTCCCTAGCGGGGGGCCTTCAAGGCTCGGGCGAGCAGTTCTTC. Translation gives CASSFSLAGGLQGSGEQFF.

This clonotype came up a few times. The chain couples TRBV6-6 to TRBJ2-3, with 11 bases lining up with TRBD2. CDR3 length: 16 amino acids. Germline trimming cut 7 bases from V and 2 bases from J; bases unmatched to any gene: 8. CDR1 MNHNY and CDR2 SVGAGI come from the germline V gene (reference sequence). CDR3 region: CASIHRLAGPTDTQYF. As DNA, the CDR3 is TGTGCCAGCATCCACCGACTAGCGGGGCCCACAGATACGCAGTATTTT.

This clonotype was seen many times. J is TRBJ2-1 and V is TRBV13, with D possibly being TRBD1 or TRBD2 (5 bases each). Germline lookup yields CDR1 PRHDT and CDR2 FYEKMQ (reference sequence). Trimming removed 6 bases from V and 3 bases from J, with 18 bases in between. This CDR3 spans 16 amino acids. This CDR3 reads CASSPVRDHFYNEQFF. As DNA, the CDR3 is TGTGCCAGCAGTCCTGTCCGGGACCACTTCTACAATGAGCAGTTCTTC.

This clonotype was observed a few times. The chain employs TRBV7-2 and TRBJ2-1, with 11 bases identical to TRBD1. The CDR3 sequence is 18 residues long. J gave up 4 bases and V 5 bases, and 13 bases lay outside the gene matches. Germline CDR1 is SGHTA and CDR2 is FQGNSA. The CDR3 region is CASSPRTGGGVRYNEQFF. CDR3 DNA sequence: TGTGCCAGCAGCCCACGGACAGGGGGCGGGGTTAGGTACAATGAGCAGTTCTTC. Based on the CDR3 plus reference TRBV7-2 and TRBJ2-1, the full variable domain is GAGVSQSPSNKVTEKGKDVELRCDPISGHTALYWYRQSLGQGLEFLIYFQGNSAPDKSGLPSDRFSAERTGGSVSTLTIQRTQQEDSAVYLCASSPRTGGGVRYNEQFFGPGTRLTVL.

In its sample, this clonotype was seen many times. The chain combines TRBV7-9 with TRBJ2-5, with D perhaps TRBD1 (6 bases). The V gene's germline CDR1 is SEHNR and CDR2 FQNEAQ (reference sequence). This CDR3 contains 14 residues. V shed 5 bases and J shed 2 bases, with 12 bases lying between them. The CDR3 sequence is CASSHSGTQETQYF. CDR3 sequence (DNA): TGTGCCAGCAGCCACTCCGGGACACAAGAGACCCAGTACTTC.

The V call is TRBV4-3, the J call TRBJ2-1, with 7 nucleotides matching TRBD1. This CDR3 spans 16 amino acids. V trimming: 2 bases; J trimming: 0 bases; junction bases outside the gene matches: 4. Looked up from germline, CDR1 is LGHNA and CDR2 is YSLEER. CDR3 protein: CASSQSTGSSYNEQFF. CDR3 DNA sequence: TGCGCCAGCAGCCAATCGACAGGGAGCTCCTACAATGAGCAGTTCTTC.

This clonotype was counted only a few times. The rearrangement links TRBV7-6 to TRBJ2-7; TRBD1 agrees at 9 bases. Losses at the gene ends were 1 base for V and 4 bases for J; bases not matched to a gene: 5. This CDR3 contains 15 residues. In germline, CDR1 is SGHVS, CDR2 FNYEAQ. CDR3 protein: CASSLEGQGKYEQYF. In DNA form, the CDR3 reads TGTGCCAGCAGCTTAGAAGGACAGGGGAAGTACGAGCAGTACTTC.

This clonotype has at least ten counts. CDR3 protein: CASSLGQQNNSPLHF. In DNA, the CDR3 is TGTGCCAGCAGCTTGGGACAGCAGAATAATTCACCCCTCCACTTT. J is TRBJ1-6 and V is TRBV7-2; 7 nucleotides match TRBD1. The length of the CDR3 is 15 residues. From germline, CDR1 is SGHTA and CDR2 FQGNSA. Trimming at V came to 3 bases and at J to 5 bases, leaving 4 bases not matched to a gene.

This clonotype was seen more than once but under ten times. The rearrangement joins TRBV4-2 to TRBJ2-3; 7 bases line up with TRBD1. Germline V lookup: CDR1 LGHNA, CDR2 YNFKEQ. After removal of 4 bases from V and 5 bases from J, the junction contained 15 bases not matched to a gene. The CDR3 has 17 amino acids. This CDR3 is CASSRSSRGQFGDTQYF. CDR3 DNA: TGTGCCAGCAGCCGAAGTTCTCGGGGACAGTTTGGAGATACGCAGTATTTT.

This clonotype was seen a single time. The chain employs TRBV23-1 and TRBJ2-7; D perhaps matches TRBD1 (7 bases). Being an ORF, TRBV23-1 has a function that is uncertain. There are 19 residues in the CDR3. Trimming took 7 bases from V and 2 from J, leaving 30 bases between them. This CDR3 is CASTSPEGARKGTAYEQYV. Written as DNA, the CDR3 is TGCGCCAGCACTTCTCCGGAGGGGGCACGCAAGGGGACAGCCTACGAGCAGTACGTC.